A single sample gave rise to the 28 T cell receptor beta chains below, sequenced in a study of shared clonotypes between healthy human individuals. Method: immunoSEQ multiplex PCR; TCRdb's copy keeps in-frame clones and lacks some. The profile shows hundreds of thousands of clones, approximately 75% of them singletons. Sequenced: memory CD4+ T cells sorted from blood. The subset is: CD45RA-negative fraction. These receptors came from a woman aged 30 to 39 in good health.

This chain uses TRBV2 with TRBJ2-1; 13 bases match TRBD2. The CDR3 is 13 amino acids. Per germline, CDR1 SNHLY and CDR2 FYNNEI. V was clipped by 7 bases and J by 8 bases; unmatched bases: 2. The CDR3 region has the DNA TGTGCCAGCAAGGGACTAGCGGGACATGAGCAGTTCTTC. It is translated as CASKGLAGHEQFF.

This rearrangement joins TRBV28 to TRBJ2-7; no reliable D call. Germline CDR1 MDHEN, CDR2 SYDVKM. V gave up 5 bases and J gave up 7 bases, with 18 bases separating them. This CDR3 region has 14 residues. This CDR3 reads CASSEQPALGEQYF. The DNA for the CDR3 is TGTGCCAGCAGTGAACAACCAGCCCTTGGGGAGCAGTACTTC.

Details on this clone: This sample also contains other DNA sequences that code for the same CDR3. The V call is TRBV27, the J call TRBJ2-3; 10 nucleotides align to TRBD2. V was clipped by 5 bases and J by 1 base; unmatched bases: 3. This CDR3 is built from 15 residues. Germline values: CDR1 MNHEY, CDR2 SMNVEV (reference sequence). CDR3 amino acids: CASSPLAGGTDTQYF. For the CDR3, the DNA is TGTGCCAGCAGTCCGCTAGCGGGAGGCACAGATACGCAGTATTTT.

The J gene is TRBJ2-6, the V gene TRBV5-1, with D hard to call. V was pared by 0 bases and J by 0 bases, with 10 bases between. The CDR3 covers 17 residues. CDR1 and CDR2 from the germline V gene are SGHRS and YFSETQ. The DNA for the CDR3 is TGCGCCAGCAGCTTGGGTAGTCTTAGCTCTGGGGCCAACGTCCTGACTTTC. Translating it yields CASSLGSLSSGANVLTF.

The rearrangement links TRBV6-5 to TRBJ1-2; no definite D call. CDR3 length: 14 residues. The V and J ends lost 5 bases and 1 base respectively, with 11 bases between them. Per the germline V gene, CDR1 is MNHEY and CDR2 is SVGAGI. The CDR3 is CASSPGRINYGYTF. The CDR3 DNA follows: TGTGCCAGCAGTCCGGGTAGGATTAACTATGGCTACACCTTC.

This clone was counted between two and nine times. The CDR3 loop is CASSLLYRDYEQYF. Here the CDR3 DNA reads TGTGCCAGCAGCTTACTATACAGAGACTACGAGCAGTACTTC. This chain uses TRBV7-2 with TRBJ2-7; no clear D. The V end was cut by 2 bases, the J end by 3 bases, with 11 bases between. Germline V gene sequence: CDR1 SGHTA, CDR2 FQGNSA. The CDR3 length is 14 residues.

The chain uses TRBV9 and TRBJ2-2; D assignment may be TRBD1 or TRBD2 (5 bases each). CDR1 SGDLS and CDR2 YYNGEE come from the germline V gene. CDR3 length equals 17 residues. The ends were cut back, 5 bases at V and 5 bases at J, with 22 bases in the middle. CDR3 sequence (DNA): TGTGCCAGCAGTGACAGAGGGGCCGGGCCTGGGACCGGGGAGCTGTTTTTT. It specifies CASSDRGAGPGTGELFF.

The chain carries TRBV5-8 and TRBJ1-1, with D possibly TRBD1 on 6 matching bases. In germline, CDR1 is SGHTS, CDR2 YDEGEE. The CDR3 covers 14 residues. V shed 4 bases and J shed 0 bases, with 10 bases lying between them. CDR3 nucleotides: TGTGCCAGCAGCCGATACAGGGTGAACACTGAAGCTTTCTTT. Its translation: CASSRYRVNTEAFF.

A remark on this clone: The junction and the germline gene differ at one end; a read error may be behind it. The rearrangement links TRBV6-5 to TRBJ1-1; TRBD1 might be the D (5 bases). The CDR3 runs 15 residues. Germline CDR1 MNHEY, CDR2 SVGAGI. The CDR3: CAISAGGVRGTEAFF. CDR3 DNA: TGTGCCATCAGTGCTGGGGGAGTGAGGGGCACTGAAGCTTTCTTT.

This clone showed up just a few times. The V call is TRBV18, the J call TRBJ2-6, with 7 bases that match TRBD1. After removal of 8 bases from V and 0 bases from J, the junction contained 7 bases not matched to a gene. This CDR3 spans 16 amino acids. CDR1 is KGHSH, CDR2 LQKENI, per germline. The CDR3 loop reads CASGPGTASGANVLTF. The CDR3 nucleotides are TGTGCCAGCGGGCCCGGGACAGCCTCTGGGGCCAACGTCCTGACTTTC.

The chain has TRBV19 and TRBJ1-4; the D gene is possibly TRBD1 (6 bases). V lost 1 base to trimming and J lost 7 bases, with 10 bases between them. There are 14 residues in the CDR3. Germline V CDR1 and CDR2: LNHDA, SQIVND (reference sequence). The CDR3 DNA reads TGTGCCAGTAGTATAGTTGTGACAGGTGAAAAACTGTTTTTT. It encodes CASSIVVTGEKLFF.

The CDR3 reads CASSMDRFYEQYF. In DNA, the CDR3 is TGTGCCAGTAGTATGGACAGATTCTACGAGCAGTACTTC. V is TRBV19 and J is TRBJ2-7, with D perhaps TRBD1 (6 bases). Germline V gene data show CDR1 as LNHDA and CDR2 as SQIVND (reference sequence). V dropped 3 bases and J dropped 3 bases, with 9 bases sitting between them. The CDR3 length is 13 residues.

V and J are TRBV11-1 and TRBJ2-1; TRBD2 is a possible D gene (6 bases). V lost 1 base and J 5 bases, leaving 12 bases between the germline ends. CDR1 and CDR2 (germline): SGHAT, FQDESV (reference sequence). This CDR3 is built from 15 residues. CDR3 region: CASSLGRRGDNEQFF. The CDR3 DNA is TGTGCCAGCAGCTTAGGACGGCGGGGTGACAATGAGCAGTTCTTC.

The CDR3, as DNA: TGTGCCAGCAGGACAGGGACAGGGGGCGCGCAGCCCCAGCATTTT. Translated, it gives CASRTGTGGAQPQHF. The rearrangement links TRBV2 to TRBJ1-5; 12 bases fit TRBD1. Germline CDR1 SNHLY, CDR2 FYNNEI. The CDR3 has 15 amino acids. Trimming cost V 6 bases and J 7 bases; bases outside gene matches: 7.

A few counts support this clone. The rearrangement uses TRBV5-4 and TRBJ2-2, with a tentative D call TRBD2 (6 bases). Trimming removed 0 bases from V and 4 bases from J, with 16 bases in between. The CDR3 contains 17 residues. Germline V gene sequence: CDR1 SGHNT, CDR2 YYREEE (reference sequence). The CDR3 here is CASSLAPAGGVTGELFF. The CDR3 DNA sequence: TGTGCCAGCAGCTTGGCCCCGGCAGGCGGGGTCACCGGGGAGCTGTTTTTT.

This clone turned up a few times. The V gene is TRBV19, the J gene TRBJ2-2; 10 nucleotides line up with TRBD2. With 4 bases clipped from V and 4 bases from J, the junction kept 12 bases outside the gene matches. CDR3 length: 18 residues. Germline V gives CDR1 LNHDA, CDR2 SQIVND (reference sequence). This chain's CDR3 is CASSTWGSGRESTGELFF. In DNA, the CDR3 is TGTGCCAGTAGTACCTGGGGAAGCGGGAGGGAGAGCACCGGGGAGCTGTTTTTT.

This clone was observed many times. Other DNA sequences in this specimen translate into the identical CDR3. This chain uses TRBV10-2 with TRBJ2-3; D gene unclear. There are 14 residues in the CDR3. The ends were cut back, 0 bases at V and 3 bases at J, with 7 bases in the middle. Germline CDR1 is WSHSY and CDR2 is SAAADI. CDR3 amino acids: CASSESAVTDTQYF. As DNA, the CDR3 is TGCGCCAGCAGTGAGTCGGCCGTTACAGATACGCAGTATTTT.

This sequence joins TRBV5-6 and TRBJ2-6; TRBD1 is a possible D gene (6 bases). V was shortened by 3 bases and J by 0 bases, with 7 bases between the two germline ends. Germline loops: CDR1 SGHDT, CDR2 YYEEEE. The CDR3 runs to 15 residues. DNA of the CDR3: TGTGCCAGCAGCTCACAGGGCTCTGGGGCCAACGTCCTGACTTTC. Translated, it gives CASSSQGSGANVLTF.

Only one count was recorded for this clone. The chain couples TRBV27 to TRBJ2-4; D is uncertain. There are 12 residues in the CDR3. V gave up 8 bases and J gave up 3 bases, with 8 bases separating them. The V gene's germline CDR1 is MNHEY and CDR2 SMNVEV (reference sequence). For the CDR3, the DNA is TGTGCCAGCGGAATGGGCAAAAACATTCAGTACTTC. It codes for CASGMGKNIQYF.

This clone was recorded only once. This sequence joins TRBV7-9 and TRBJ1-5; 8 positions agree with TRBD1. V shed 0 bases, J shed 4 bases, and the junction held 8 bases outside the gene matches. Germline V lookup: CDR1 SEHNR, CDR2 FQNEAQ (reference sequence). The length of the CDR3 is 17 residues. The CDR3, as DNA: TGTGCCAGCAGCTTAGCGGCAGGGGGCGTCCGAAATCAGCCCCAGCATTTT. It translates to CASSLAAGGVRNQPQHF.

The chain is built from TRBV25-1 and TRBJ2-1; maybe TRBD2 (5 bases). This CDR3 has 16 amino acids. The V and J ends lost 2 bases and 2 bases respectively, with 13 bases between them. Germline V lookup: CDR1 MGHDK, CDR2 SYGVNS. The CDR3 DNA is TGTGCCAGCAGTGAAGGGCGAAGCGGCGCCTACAATGAGCAGTTCTTC. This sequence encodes CASSEGRSGAYNEQFF.

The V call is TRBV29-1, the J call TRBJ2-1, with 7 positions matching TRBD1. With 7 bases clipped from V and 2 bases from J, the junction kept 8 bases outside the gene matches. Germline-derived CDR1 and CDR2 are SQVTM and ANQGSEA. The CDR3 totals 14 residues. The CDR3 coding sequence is TGCAGCGCCGAAGGGACAGCCACCTACAATGAGCAGTTCTTC. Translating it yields CSAEGTATYNEQFF.

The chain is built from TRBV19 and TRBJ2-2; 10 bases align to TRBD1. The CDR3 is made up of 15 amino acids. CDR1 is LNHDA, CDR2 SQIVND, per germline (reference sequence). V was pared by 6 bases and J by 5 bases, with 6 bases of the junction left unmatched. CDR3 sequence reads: CASRSGTGDTGELFF. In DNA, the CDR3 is TGTGCCAGTAGGTCCGGGACAGGGGATACCGGGGAGCTGTTTTTT.

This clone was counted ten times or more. Here the CDR3 reads CASSRDWLPTGNTIYF. The CDR3 region has the DNA TGTGCCAGCTCCCGTGATTGGTTACCGACTGGAAACACCATATATTTT. The chain links TRBV18 to TRBJ1-3, with D unclear. Germline V CDR1 and CDR2: KGHSH, LQKENI. This CDR3 contains 16 residues. Trimming removed 6 bases from V and 2 bases from J, with 17 bases in between.

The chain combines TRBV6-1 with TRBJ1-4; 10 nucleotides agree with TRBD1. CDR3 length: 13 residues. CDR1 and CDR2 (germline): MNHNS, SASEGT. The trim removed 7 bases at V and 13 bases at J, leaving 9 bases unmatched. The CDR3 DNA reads TGTGCCAGCATTGACAGGGGGCTTCCGGTACTGTTTTTT. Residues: CASIDRGLPVLFF.

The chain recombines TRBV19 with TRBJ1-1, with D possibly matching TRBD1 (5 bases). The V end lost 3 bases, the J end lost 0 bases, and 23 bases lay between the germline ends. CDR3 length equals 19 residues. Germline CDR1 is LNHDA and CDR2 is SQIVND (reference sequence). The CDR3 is CASSIPTTGGTVMNTEAFF. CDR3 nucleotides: TGTGCCAGTAGTATCCCCACTACGGGAGGGACGGTCATGAACACTGAAGCTTTCTTT.

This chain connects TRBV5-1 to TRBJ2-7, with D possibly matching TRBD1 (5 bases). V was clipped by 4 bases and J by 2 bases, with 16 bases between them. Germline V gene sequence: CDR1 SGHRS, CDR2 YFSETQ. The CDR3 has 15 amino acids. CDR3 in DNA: TGCGCCAGCAGCCTAGGCACGACAGATGCCTACGAGCAGTACTTC. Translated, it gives CASSLGTTDAYEQYF.

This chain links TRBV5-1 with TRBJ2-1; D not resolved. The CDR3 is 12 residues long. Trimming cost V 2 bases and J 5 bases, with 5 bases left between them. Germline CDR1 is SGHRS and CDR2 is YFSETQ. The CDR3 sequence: CASSFSHNEQFF. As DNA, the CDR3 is TGCGCCAGCAGCTTTTCACACAATGAGCAGTTCTTC. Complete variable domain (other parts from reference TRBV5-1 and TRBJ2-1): KAGVTQTPRYLIKTRGQQVTLSCSPISGHRSVSWYQQTPGQGLQFLFEYFSETQRNKGNFPGRFSGRQFSNSRSEMNVSTLELGDSALYLCASSFSHNEQFFGPGTRLTVL.